The TCR beta chain under discussion was sequenced for a study of spatial heterogeneity in lung cancer. As for the study in general: Beta-chain sequences were consistently detected more often than alpha-chain sequences. Counts of TCR transcripts in tumor regions correlated strongly with a matched bulk RNA-seq T cell module score.

Germline CDR1 MNHEY, CDR2 SMNVEV (reference sequence). Trimming stripped 5 bases from V and 2 bases from J, with 8 bases between. The CDR3 extends over 13 amino acids. TCRdb re-called the 5' RACE reads with MiXCR, one entry per CDR3 protein. Of about 29,000 distinct CDR3 sequences in the sample, more than 5.5% are singletons; the top ten hold about 25%. Time point indicated: sample taken at primary tumor resection. The donors, approximately 66 patients with untreated early-stage non-small cell lung cancer, provided the samples. The sequenced material consisted of unsorted whole RNA from tumor, nontumor lung or frozen PBMC. The sample holds many counts of this clonotype. Its specificity is unknown. Study-wide results and limits: Tracking of tumor mutation counts was seen in expanded intratumoral alpha and beta TCR counts.

This specimen was lung tumor tissue, taken at surgery. V usage is TRBV27 and J usage is TRBJ2-3; D call uncertain. This clonotype was sampled from a male donor with early-stage non-small cell lung cancer. The CDR3 is CASSPLATDTQYF. As DNA, the CDR3 is TGTGCCAGCAGTCCTTTGGCCACAGATACGCAGTATTTT.